The next 32 T cell receptor beta chains were all read from a single sample in a study of T cell repertoires in breast cancer. Unpaired genes were suppressed by blocking oligonucleotides during a second nested PCR. Each CDR3 protein is one row after TCRdb ran MiXCR on the emulsion pairing reads. The sample consists of tens of thousands of distinct CDR3 sequences, about 41% of them appearing once. An expanded emulsion RT-PCR with primers for all TCR V genes paired CD8+ T cell chains. The sequenced sample consisted of CD8+ T cells. The source of these receptors is a pool of human donors with breast cancer or a healthy control (not recorded which).

This clonotype has a handful of counts. The chain has TRBV27 and TRBJ1-6; no definite D call. Germline lookup yields CDR1 MNHEY and CDR2 SMNVEV (reference sequence). V lost 3 bases and J lost 9, with 12 bases in between. The CDR3 runs to 14 residues. DNA of the CDR3: TGTGCCAGCAGTTTTGTGGGTGTTGGTTCACCCCTCCACTTT. The encoded protein is CASSFVGVGSPLHF.

This chain uses TRBV30 with TRBJ1-5; D gene uncertain. Germline CDR1 GTSNPN, CDR2 SVGIG (reference sequence). V lost 5 bases and J 0 bases, leaving 8 bases between the germline ends. This CDR3 comprises 13 residues. The CDR3 loop is CAWAGDSNQPQHF. The CDR3 DNA reads TGTGCCTGGGCCGGAGATAGCAATCAGCCCCAGCATTTT.

DNA for the CDR3: TGTGCCAGCAGTTACTCGATAGGTAGCAATCAGCCCCAGCATTTT. Translation: CASSYSIGSNQPQHF. V usage is TRBV6-5 and J usage is TRBJ1-5; no definite D call. Germline-derived CDR1 and CDR2 are MNHEY and SVGAGI. This CDR3 has 15 amino acids. V lost 0 bases and J 0 bases, leaving 6 bases between the germline ends.

The chain is built from TRBV6-6 and TRBJ1-2; D is undetermined. V was cut by 1 base and J by 4 bases, with 10 bases left in between. CDR3 length equals 14 residues. Germline V gene lookup returns CDR1 MNHNY and CDR2 SVGAGI (reference sequence). As DNA, the CDR3 is TGTGCCAGCAGTTACTTCGGAGCGGCCTATGGCTACACCTTC. Its protein product is CASSYFGAAYGYTF.

In the case of this clonotype: The junction departs from the called germline gene at one end, perhaps through a read error. The chain has TRBV4-2 and TRBJ2-3; 7 nucleotides agree with TRBD2. CDR1 and CDR2 (germline): LGHNA, YNFKEQ. This CDR3 is 17 amino acids long. The chain's CDR3 is CASGQEKSGASTDTQYF. In DNA form, the CDR3 reads TGTGCCAGCGGCCAAGAAAAAAGCGGGGCAAGCACAGATACGCAGTATTTT.

This clonotype turned up a few times. The chain has TRBV10-3 and TRBJ2-5; D unclear. This CDR3 spans 12 amino acids. V was pared by 2 bases and J by 4 bases, with 5 bases between. Per germline, CDR1 ENHRY and CDR2 SYGVKD. The DNA of the CDR3 is TGTGCCATCAGTGAGGCGAGAGAGACCCAGTACTTC. Its protein is CAISEARETQYF.

V and J are TRBV6-4 and TRBJ2-2; D not certain. Germline V gene data show CDR1 as MRHNA and CDR2 as SNTAGT. V lost 3 bases, J lost 1 base, and 6 bases lay in between. This CDR3 is 14 amino acids long. The CDR3 DNA follows: TGTGCCAGCAGTGAGGACCTGAACACCGGGGAGCTGTTTTTT. It codes for CASSEDLNTGELFF.

This sequence joins TRBV3-1 and TRBJ2-1; D is undetermined. Germline V gene lookup returns CDR1 LGHDT and CDR2 YNNKEL (reference sequence). Trimming shortened V by 1 base and J by 8 bases, and 12 bases separated the two germline ends. The CDR3 has 14 amino acids. In DNA, the CDR3 is TGTGCCAGCAGCCAAGTCCCCTCGGCAGATGAGCAGTTCTTC. Protein: CASSQVPSADEQFF.

Note on this clonotype: This CDR3 fails to terminate in the conserved phenylalanine or tryptophan, so it likely reflects a read error. The rearrangement links TRBV9 to TRBJ2-1; D call uncertain. Germline V gene lookup returns CDR1 SGDLS and CDR2 YYNGEE. This CDR3 comprises 13 residues. V lost 0 bases and J lost 7, with 8 bases in between. CDR3 loop: CASSVELWNEQFS. The CDR3 nucleotides are TGTGCCAGCAGCGTAGAGCTATGGAATGAGCAGTTCTCC.

As for this clonotype: A much larger clone is a single base away; this may be a read error. V is TRBV15 and J is TRBJ2-3, with D uncertain. V gave up 2 bases and J gave up 7 bases, with 10 bases separating them. The germline V gene has CDR1 LNHNV and CDR2 YYDKDF (reference sequence). The CDR3 is 13 amino acids. The CDR3 protein is CATSRKKQYTQYF. DNA for the CDR3: TGTGCCACCAGCAGAAAAAAGCAGTATACGCAGTATTTT.

The chain uses TRBV11-2 and TRBJ2-7; 7 bases are shared with TRBD2. CDR1 is SGHAT, CDR2 FQNNGV, per germline. CDR3 length: 15 residues. V was clipped by 5 bases and J by 4 bases; unmatched bases: 11. CDR3 in amino acids: CASSRLGGSSYEQYF. Written as DNA, the CDR3 is TGTGCCAGCAGCCGTCTCGGGGGGTCTTCGTACGAGCAGTACTTC.

With respect to this clonotype: At one of its ends the junction is not consistent with the germline gene, which may arise from a read error. The chain's CDR3 is CASSLDPLYNEQFF. The CDR3 DNA sequence: TGTGCCAGCAGCCTAGACCCGCTATACAATGAGCAGTTCTTC. The chain joins TRBV11-2 to TRBJ2-1; no reliable D call. This CDR3 region has 14 residues. Germline assignment: CDR1 SGHAT and CDR2 FQNNGV. Complete variable domain (other parts from reference TRBV11-2 and TRBJ2-1): EAGVAQSPRYKIIEKRQSVAFWCNPISGHATLYWYQQILGQGPKLLIQFQNNGVVDDSQLPKDRFSAERLKGVDSTLKIQPAKLEDSAVYLCASSLDPLYNEQFFGPGTRLTVL.

This clonotype was seen a few times. The rearrangement joins TRBV29-1 to TRBJ2-5, with D perhaps being TRBD1 or TRBD2 (5 bases each). This CDR3 has 13 amino acids. Trimming stripped 8 bases from V and 2 bases from J, with 15 bases between. CDR1 SQVTM and CDR2 ANQGSEA come from the germline V gene. The CDR3 is CSLTGQYQETQYF. The CDR3 DNA reads as TGCAGCCTCACGGGGCAGTATCAAGAGACCCAGTACTTC.

This clonotype has a handful of counts. The CDR3 sequence: CATSRDPVLWAQYF. In DNA form, the CDR3 reads TGTGCCACCAGCAGAGATCCGGTGCTTTGGGCCCAGTACTTC. The J gene is TRBJ2-5, the V gene TRBV15; D gene unclear. This CDR3 is built from 14 residues. Germline V lookup: CDR1 LNHNV, CDR2 YYDKDF (reference sequence). V was cut by 0 bases and J by 9 bases, with 14 bases left in between.

Concerning this clonotype itself: A clone one base away is much larger, so this may be a read error. The chain joins TRBV5-1 to TRBJ2-7; unclear D gene. Germline V gene sequence: CDR1 SGHRS, CDR2 YFSETQ. The CDR3 has 13 residues. V shed 4 bases and J shed 4 bases, with 12 bases lying between them. CDR3: CASSPLTEYEQYF. The CDR3 DNA reads TGCGCCAGCAGCCCACTTACCGAATACGAGCAGTACTTC.

This chain connects TRBV29-1 to TRBJ1-2, with 8 positions matching TRBD1. V shed 4 bases, J shed 1 base, and the junction held 8 bases outside the gene matches. The V gene's germline CDR1 is SQVTM and CDR2 ANQGSEA. CDR3 size: 15 residues. The CDR3 bases are TGCAGCGTTGGCAGACCGGGACAGGATAACTATGGCTACACCTTC. Protein product: CSVGRPGQDNYGYTF.

The V gene is TRBV12-5, the J gene TRBJ2-5, with D perhaps matching TRBD1 (5 bases). CDR3 size: 13 residues. Per the germline V gene, CDR1 is LGHNT and CDR2 is FRNRAP. Trimming shortened V by 1 base and J by 4 bases, and 7 bases separated the two germline ends. This CDR3 reads CASGLGQPETQYF. The CDR3 DNA sequence: TGTGCTAGTGGTTTGGGACAGCCAGAGACCCAGTACTTC.

The rearrangement joins TRBV19 to TRBJ1-1, with unresolved D. The CDR3 consists of 15 residues. V lost 3 bases and J lost 4, with 15 bases in between. The germline V gene has CDR1 LNHDA and CDR2 SQIVND (reference sequence). The CDR3 reads CASSILAGSGTEAFF. The CDR3 DNA reads as TGTGCCAGTAGTATTTTGGCGGGTTCGGGCACTGAAGCTTTCTTT.

The chain is built from TRBV11-2 and TRBJ2-3; 8 bases align to TRBD2. The junction had 14 bases not matched to a gene; V was cut back by 2 bases and J by 4 bases. This CDR3 region has 18 residues. Germline V gives CDR1 SGHAT, CDR2 FQNNGV. The CDR3 nucleotides are TGTGCCAGCAGCTTAAGTATAGAGGCGACTAGCGCGTCAGATACGCAGTATTTT. Its translation: CASSLSIEATSASDTQYF.

On this clonotype: The junction departs from the called germline gene at one end, perhaps through a read error. The chain joins TRBV6-9 to TRBJ1-1; D unresolved. Germline V gene sequence: CDR1 MNHGY, CDR2 SVAAGI. The CDR3 totals 14 residues. The CDR3 nucleotides read TGTGCCAGCAGTTCAGTCGCCTTGAACACTGATGCTTTCTTT. Translated, it gives CASSSVALNTDAFF.

A few counts support this clonotype. The chain carries TRBV20-1 and TRBJ2-7; no firm D call. This CDR3 is built from 11 residues. V lost 3 bases to trimming and J lost 4 bases, with 7 bases between them. The germline V gene has CDR1 DFQATT and CDR2 SNEGSKA (reference sequence). The CDR3 here is CSASVKYEQYF. The CDR3 DNA sequence: TGCAGTGCTAGCGTGAAGTACGAGCAGTACTTC.

In its sample, this clonotype was seen a few times. The gene calls are TRBV30 and TRBJ2-5, with TRBD2 identical over 7 bases. The CDR3 has 14 amino acids. With 2 bases clipped from V and 4 bases from J, the junction kept 7 bases outside the gene matches. Germline V lookup: CDR1 GTSNPN, CDR2 SVGIG (reference sequence). CDR3 residues: CAWSYAGVSETQYF. The CDR3 DNA reads as TGTGCCTGGAGTTACGCGGGGGTGTCAGAGACCCAGTACTTC. The full variable domain, rest sourced from reference TRBV30 and TRBJ2-5, is SQTIHQWPATLVQPVGSPLSLECTVEGTSNPNLYWYRQAAGRGLQLLFYSVGIGQISSEVPQNLSASRPQDRQFILSSKKLLLSDSGFYLCAWSYAGVSETQYFGPGTRLLVL.

The gene calls are TRBV12-3 or TRBV12-4 and TRBJ2-7; tentative D call: TRBD1 (6 bases). The V gene lost 5 bases and the J gene lost 0 bases, with 11 bases spanning the gap. The CDR3 has 14 residues. The CDR3 protein is CASSIRGSSYEQYF. The DNA of the CDR3 is TGTGCCAGCAGTATCAGGGGTAGCTCCTACGAGCAGTACTTC.

About this clonotype itself: Without the conserved terminal phenylalanine or tryptophan, this CDR3 likely stems from a read error. The DNA is omitted, as the CDR3 cannot be located on it reliably, and the CDR3 follows TCRdb's listing. This chain links TRBV12-3 or TRBV12-4 with TRBJ2-1. Both ends counted, the CDR3 spans 12 residues. CDR3 in amino acids: CASSLRPNEQFL.

The gene calls are TRBV5-1 and TRBJ1-2; D remains ambiguous. Trimming shortened V by 0 bases and J by 4 bases, and 10 bases separated the two germline ends. The germline V gene has CDR1 SGHRS and CDR2 YFSETQ. The CDR3 consists of 14 residues. In DNA, the CDR3 is TGCGCCAGCAGCTTGGGAGATCTTGGCTATGGCTACACCTTC. Its translation is CASSLGDLGYGYTF.

In its sample, this clonotype was seen a few times. The chain recombines TRBV5-4 with TRBJ1-2; tentative D call: TRBD1 (6 bases). The CDR3 is 13 residues long. Germline CDR1 reads SGHNT; CDR2 reads YYREEE (reference sequence). Trimming left V 1 base short and J 4 bases short, with 8 bases between. The CDR3 DNA sequence: TGTGCCAGCAGCTTGCAGGGGCGCTATGGCTACACCTTC. This encodes CASSLQGRYGYTF. The entire variable domain, with the rest obtained from reference TRBV5-4 and TRBJ1-2, is as follows: ETGVTQSPTHLIKTRGQQVTLRCSSQSGHNTVSWYQQALGQGPQFIFQYYREEENGRGNFPPRFSGLQFPNYSSELNVNALELDDSALYLCASSLQGRYGYTFGSGTRLTVV.

A few counts support this clonotype. In DNA, the CDR3 is TGTGCCAGACGGACAGACCTCTATGGCTACACCTTC. Translating it yields CARRTDLYGYTF. This chain links TRBV2 with TRBJ1-2, with a possible D match to TRBD1 (6 bases). The length of the CDR3 is 12 residues. Germline CDR1 and CDR2: SNHLY and FYNNEI. V was trimmed by 9 bases and J by 4 bases, leaving 12 bases between them. Variable domain in full (rest from reference TRBV2 and TRBJ1-2): EPEVTQTPSHQVTQMGQEVILRCVPISNHLYFYWYRQILGQKVEFLVSFYNNEISEKSEIFDDQFSVERPDGSNFTLKIRSTKLEDSAMYFCARRTDLYGYTFGSGTRLTVV.

The chain links TRBV6-1 to TRBJ2-7; 11 nucleotides agree with TRBD1. The CDR3 is made up of 16 amino acids. V gave up 3 bases and J gave up 0 bases; unmatched junction bases: 4. CDR1 MNHNS and CDR2 SASEGT come from the germline V gene. CDR3 bases: TGTGCCAGCAGTGAGGGACAGGGGGTTCCCTCCTACGAGCAGTACTTC. Translating it yields CASSEGQGVPSYEQYF.

This clonotype was seen more than once but under ten times. CDR3 in DNA: TGCAGTGCTACCTCTCGTCCGGGGAGGATGGAGACCCAGTACTTC. This sequence encodes CSATSRPGRMETQYF. The V and J genes are TRBV20-1 and TRBJ2-5; possible D gene TRBD2, 6 bases. Germline V gene sequence: CDR1 DFQATT, CDR2 SNEGSKA (reference sequence). The germline V and J ends were trimmed by 4 bases and 5 bases, with 20 bases remaining between them. CDR3 length: 15 amino acids.

The rearrangement links TRBV7-9 to TRBJ1-1; D may be TRBD1 (6 bases). CDR1 is SEHNR, CDR2 FQNEAQ, per germline (reference sequence). The CDR3 runs 14 residues. V lost 5 bases and J lost 6, with 16 bases in between. The CDR3 DNA sequence: TGTGCCAGCAGCCGCCGAGGGGGAACCCCTGAAGCTTTCTTT. Translated, it gives CASSRRGGTPEAFF.

This clonotype was detected a few times. The V and J genes are TRBV20-1 and TRBJ2-2; 8 nucleotides agree with TRBD1. J gave up 5 bases and V 6 bases, and 5 bases lay outside the gene matches. The CDR3 extends over 13 amino acids. CDR1 DFQATT and CDR2 SNEGSKA come from the germline V gene (reference sequence). DNA for the CDR3: TGCAGTGCGGCAGGGGGCAGAACCGGGGAGCTGTTTTTT. It encodes CSAAGGRTGELFF.

The chain carries TRBV20-1 and TRBJ1-1; D ambiguous. Trimming removed 6 bases from V and 1 base from J, with 15 bases in between. The CDR3 has 14 amino acids. Germline-derived CDR1 and CDR2 are DFQATT and SNEGSKA (reference sequence). The CDR3 protein is CSAISGYKNTEAFF. The DNA for the CDR3 is TGCAGTGCAATAAGCGGCTACAAGAACACTGAAGCTTTCTTT.